The entry that follows covers one TCR beta chain sequence. The sample belongs to a study of blood T cell repertoires in COVID-19. About the research overall: Italy, Spain and the United States were the sources of the convalescent and acute COVID-19 samples.

Per the original methods: Reference gene primer amplification yielded estimated nucleated cell counts. Clones were sequenced by immunoSEQ multiplex PCR, and TCRdb holds only the in-frame ones, with some missing. Clone size and the V and J calls come from that table; the DNA yielded D and trimming. The sample has some 150,000 clones, 87% seen once; the top ten hold over 3.5%. Looked up from germline, CDR1 is MNHEY and CDR2 is SVGAGI. The ends lost 9 bases at V and 8 bases at J; junction bases unmatched: 11. The CDR3 sequence is 15 residues long. The V and J genes are TRBV6-5 and TRBJ2-1, with 12 bases identical to TRBD1. This clonotype was sampled from a young man with active or convalescent COVID-19. Sequencing input: peripheral blood. CDR3 amino acids: CASRKGTGGWYEQFF. CDR3 in DNA: TGTGCCAGTAGAAAGGGGACAGGGGGCTGGTATGAGCAGTTCTTC.